The T cell receptor (beta chain) described here comes from a study of regulatory T cells in long-lasting Graves disease. Study results and limitations: Whereas new patients shared 966 public clonotypes, persistent patients shared more, at 2,500 to 3,500. Persistent disease preferred TRBV28, TRBJ1-2 and TRBJ2-5; new disease, TRBV20-1 and TRBJ2-1.

In building TCR beta libraries, iRepertoire HTBI primers were used together with Arm-PCR of CDR3 regions. TCRdb processed the multiplex PCR reads anew with MiXCR; each CDR3 protein has one entry. Of fewer than 550,000 distinct CDR3 sequences listed, 20% to 25% are singletons. Stated time point: persistent/refractory GD, antithyroid drugs over 5 years with positive TRAb. Extracted PBMC RNA gave rise to the TCR library. Roughly 8.3 milliliters of peripheral blood were taken and placed in EDTA tubes. The table lists this clonotype with many counts. The antigen remains undetermined. CDR1 and CDR2 from the germline V gene are MNHEY and SMNVEV (reference sequence). The CDR3 spans 17 residues. After removal of 4 bases from V and 8 bases from J, the junction contained 15 bases not matched to a gene.

This material consisted of peripheral blood mononuclear cells (PBMCs), taken when the disease was refractory, from a patient treated with antithyroid drugs. The sequence came from a female donor with Graves disease. The chain has TRBV27 and TRBJ1-4, with 8 bases fitting TRBD1. In DNA, the CDR3 is TGTGCCAGCAGTTCCCCGGTGGCAGGGGGCGCGAGGGAAAAACTGTTTTTT. The encoded protein is CASSSPVAGGAREKLFF.